This T cell receptor beta chain is drawn from a study of cytomegalovirus exposure and HLA in healthy donors. Turning to this clone: No antigen is known for it.

Vbeta (60) and Jbeta (13) primers were used in the PCR. Sequenced by immunoSEQ multiplex PCR; TCRdb stores in-frame clones only, minus some. Its table records over 150,000 clones. The CDR3 covers 14 residues. Germline V gives CDR1 SGHAT, CDR2 FQNNGV. The J segment lost 8 bases and the V segment lost 5 bases, leaving 11 bases of the junction unmatched. Study conclusions and caveats: In a later analysis, productive TCRs from donors in an Asian-associated ancestry cluster reportedly carried fewer N-insertions than the cohort mean. Roughly 170 TCR beta chains were listed as cytomegalovirus-associated.

Sequencing was performed on PBMCs. The chain has TRBV11-2 and TRBJ1-2, with 7 nucleotides matching TRBD1. The sequence came from a boy aged 5-17 years in good health and CMV-seronegative. DNA of the CDR3: TGTGCCAGCAGCCAGACCGGACAGGCGAGAGGCTACACCTTC. This gives the protein CASSQTGQARGYTF. Full variable domain (outside the CDR3, taken from reference TRBV11-2 and TRBJ1-2): EAGVAQSPRYKIIEKRQSVAFWCNPISGHATLYWYQQILGQGPKLLIQFQNNGVVDDSQLPKDRFSAERLKGVDSTLKIQPAKLEDSAVYLCASSQTGQARGYTFGSGTRLTVV.